This is a list of T cell receptor beta chains from one sample in a study of blood T cell repertoires in COVID-19. The table came from immunoSEQ multiplex PCR; TCRdb's copy has only in-frame clones and leaves some out. The sample lists about 200,000 clones, over 80% occurring once. Sequenced sample: peripheral blood. These receptors were obtained from a man in his forties with acute or convalescent COVID-19. Each CDR3 is given with its conserved first and last residue. Each record gives: D gene, J gene, clone size, V gene, CDR3 DNA, CDR3 protein. D genes are given only for firm matches. The listing skips clone size in some rows; elsewhere it reads once, few, many or a size class.

- | TRBJ1-6 | - | TRBV9 | TGTGCCAGCAGCGTAGGTCAGAATTCACCCCTCCACTTT | CASSVGQNSPLHF
- | TRBJ1-6 | - | TRBV7-6 | TGTGCCAGCAGCTTAGACCCCCCGGGTTCCTCCTATAATTCACCCCTCCACTTT | CASSLDPPGSSYNSPLHF
TRBD1 | TRBJ2-5 | - | TRBV25-1 | TGTGCCAGCGGCCCGACAGGGCAAGAGACCCAGTACTTC | CASGPTGQETQYF
TRBD1 | TRBJ1-5 | - | TRBV5-1 | TGCGCCAGCAGCTTGGCAGGGGGCGTGCAGCCCCAGCATTTT | CASSLAGGVQPQHF
- | TRBJ1-1 | - | TRBV11-2 | TGTGCCAGCAGCTTAGCGTGGGGAGGCACTGAAGCTTTCTTT | CASSLAWGGTEAFF
- | TRBJ1-5 | - | TRBV7-8 | TGTGCCAGCAGCTTAGCGGGGCTTTTTCAGCCCCAGCATTTT | CASSLAGLFQPQHF
- | TRBJ2-3 | - | TRBV19 | TGTGCCAGTAGTATAGAGGGCCCAGATACGCAGTATTTT | CASSIEGPDTQYF
TRBD1 | TRBJ1-1 | - | TRBV19 | TGTGCCAGTAGAAACGACAGGGTATCTGAAGCTTTCTTT | CASRNDRVSEAFF
- | TRBJ2-3 | - | TRBV18 | TGTGCCAGCTCAGTACGAGGCGGAGGGGGCACAGATACGCAGTATTTT | CASSVRGGGGTDTQYF
TRBD1 | TRBJ1-2 | - | TRBV10-2 | TGCGCCAGCAGTGTAGGGACAGACTACACCTTC | CASSVGTDYTF
TRBD1 | TRBJ1-2 | - | TRBV19 | TGTGCCAGTAGGGGACAGGGTGGTTCGTGGGGCTACACCTTC | CASRGQGGSWGYTF
TRBD1 | TRBJ1-1 | - | TRBV12-3/TRBV12-4 | TGTGCCAGCAGTTTACTACAGGGGAATGAAGCTTTCTTT | CASSLLQGNEAFF
- | TRBJ1-5 | few | TRBV4-1 | TGCGCCAGCAGCCAGGGACAAGCCGATCAGCCCCAGCATTTT | CASSQGQADQPQHF
TRBD2 | TRBJ2-1 | - | TRBV19 | TGTGCCAGTAGTGCCGGACTAGCGGGAGGCCTGTTCTTC | CASSAGLAGGLFF
- | TRBJ1-4 | - | TRBV6-4 | TGTGCCAGCAGTGCAGGAGGTGACCGTAATGAAAAACTGTTTTTT | CASSAGGDRNEKLFF
- | TRBJ1-2 | few | TRBV3-1/TRBV3-2 | TGTGCCAGCAGCCCTGACACCTATGGCTACACCTTC | CASSPDTYGYTF
- | TRBJ2-3 | - | TRBV6-5 | TGTGCCAGCAGTCATGACAGAACAGATACGCAGTATTTT | CASSHDRTDTQYF
TRBD2 | TRBJ2-1 | once | TRBV3-1/TRBV3-2 | TGTGCCAGCAGCCAACGAGCGGGAGGACCGAATGAGCAGTTCTTC | CASSQRAGGPNEQFF
- | TRBJ1-1 | - | TRBV7-9 | TGTGCCAGCAGTCCTGACAGCCTGAACACTGAAGCTTTCTTT | CASSPDSLNTEAFF
TRBD1 | TRBJ2-1 | once | TRBV20-1 | TGCAGTGCTAGTTTGGACAGGGACAACAATGAGCAGTTCTTC | CSASLDRDNNEQFF
- | TRBJ1-2 | - | TRBV30 | TGTGCCTGGACATTAACAGGGAATTGGCGTGGCTACACCTTC | CAWTLTGNWRGYTF
TRBD2 | TRBJ2-3 | - | TRBV2 | TGTGCCAGCAGTGCGGCTAGCGGGCCCACAGATACGCAGTATTTT | CASSAASGPTDTQYF